These 15 T cell receptor beta chains were sequenced from one sample in a study of cytomegalovirus exposure and HLA in healthy donors. A multiplex PCR was run with 60 Vbeta primers and 13 Jbeta primers. Only in-frame clones appear in the TCRdb table, and some are missing; sequencing was by immunoSEQ multiplex PCR. The repertoire has 65,000 to 85,000 clones, roughly 80% of them found once; the top ten carry roughly 22%. Sequences were obtained from PBMCs. The receptor source for this set is a woman in her thirties or forties in good health and CMV-seropositive.

V is TRBV29-1 and J is TRBJ1-2; 7 nucleotides match TRBD1. The germline CDR1 and CDR2 sequences are SQVTM and ANQGSEA. The CDR3 sequence is 15 residues long. V trimming: 0 bases; J trimming: 2 bases; junction bases outside the gene matches: 6. The CDR3 sequence is CSVEDLTGKNYGYTF. The DNA for the CDR3 is TGCAGCGTTGAAGATCTGACAGGGAAAAACTATGGCTACACCTTC.

The V and J genes are TRBV7-8 and TRBJ2-7; possibly TRBD2 for D (6 bases). The CDR3 is made up of 14 amino acids. V gave up 2 bases and J gave up 5 bases, with 13 bases separating them. Germline CDR1 is SGHVS and CDR2 is FQNEAQ. The CDR3 DNA follows: TGTGCCAGCAGCTTACGGCGGGATGGGCACGAGCAGTACTTC. Its translation: CASSLRRDGHEQYF.

The chain employs TRBV9 and TRBJ2-6; no definite D call. Germline values: CDR1 SGDLS, CDR2 YYNGEE. V was cut by 1 base and J by 4 bases, with 15 bases left in between. This CDR3 spans 17 amino acids. The CDR3 protein is CASSVPAPGSGANVLTF. CDR3 DNA sequence: TGTGCCAGCAGCGTACCCGCCCCCGGTTCAGGGGCCAACGTCCTGACTTTC.

V and J are TRBV6-6 and TRBJ2-3, with D perhaps TRBD2 (7 bases). Germline lookup yields CDR1 MNHNY and CDR2 SVGAGI (reference sequence). This CDR3 spans 16 amino acids. V gave up 8 bases and J gave up 2 bases, with 20 bases separating them. The CDR3 region is CASLLYRGAITDTQYF. The CDR3 region has the DNA TGTGCCAGCCTTTTGTATCGGGGGGCCATCACAGATACGCAGTATTTT.

With respect to this clone: Distinct nucleotide sequences in the sample also encode this CDR3. The chain joins TRBV7-2 to TRBJ1-1; TRBD1 agrees at 8 bases. Germline CDR1 SGHTA, CDR2 FQGNSA. The CDR3 consists of 13 residues. Trimming took 1 base from V and 5 from J; bases not matched to a gene: 0. CDR3 nucleotides: TGTGCCAGCAGCTTAGGGACAGGGACTGAAGCTTTCTTT. As protein: CASSLGTGTEAFF.

The V and J genes are TRBV7-2 and TRBJ1-1; tentatively, D is TRBD1 (6 bases). CDR1 is SGHTA and CDR2 is FQGNSA in the germline V gene. This CDR3 has 15 amino acids. The ends were cut back, 5 bases at V and 0 bases at J, with 13 bases in the middle. The CDR3 DNA is TGTGCCAGCAGCGTACAGGGTTCCCTGAACACTGAAGCTTTCTTT. It specifies CASSVQGSLNTEAFF.

The sample holds a few counts of this clone. The J gene is TRBJ2-1, the V gene TRBV5-4; 11 nucleotides align to TRBD2. The CDR3 is 18 amino acids. V gave up 2 bases and J gave up 6 bases; unmatched junction bases: 13. Germline V gene sequence: CDR1 SGHNT, CDR2 YYREEE (reference sequence). The DNA for the CDR3 is TGTGCCAGCAGCTTAACTAGCGGGAGACCGAGTTGGTCCAATGAGCAGTTCTTC. Amino acid sequence: CASSLTSGRPSWSNEQFF.

This clone was recorded only once. The J gene is TRBJ2-3, the V gene TRBV7-2; no clear D gene. With 6 bases removed from V and 3 bases from J, the gap between germline ends came to 7 bases. The CDR3 consists of 12 residues. CDR1 and CDR2 (germline): SGHTA, FQGNSA. The CDR3 nucleotides are TGTGCCAGCAGAGAAGAGACAGATACGCAGTATTTT. The encoded protein is CASREETDTQYF.

The gene calls are TRBV29-1 and TRBJ2-5, with 7 bases fitting TRBD1. CDR1 is SQVTM, CDR2 ANQGSEA, per germline. The CDR3 covers 12 residues. DNA for the CDR3: TGCAGTGCTACAGGGGTAGGAAAGACCCAGTACTTC. It codes for CSATGVGKTQYF.

The chain links TRBV27 to TRBJ1-2, with 7 bases that match TRBD1. Germline lookup yields CDR1 MNHEY and CDR2 SMNVEV (reference sequence). The CDR3 has 14 residues. V dropped 6 bases and J dropped 8; count of bases not matched to a gene: 12. CDR3 nucleotides: TGTGCCAGCAGAAGTCGACAGGGACGGGGAGGCTACACCTTC. Translation gives CASRSRQGRGGYTF.

This clone was found once. The genes are TRBV9 and TRBJ2-2, with 10 bases lining up with TRBD1. The length of the CDR3 is 16 residues. The V gene's germline CDR1 is SGDLS and CDR2 YYNGEE. The V gene end was trimmed by 0 bases and the J gene end by 8 bases; junction bases not matched to a gene: 7. The CDR3 coding sequence is TGTGCCAGCAGCGTAGGGACAGGGGGAACCACGGGGGAGCTGTTTTTT. It is translated as CASSVGTGGTTGELFF.

This clone was seen a single time. CDR3 DNA: TGCGCCAGCAGCCTTCCAACTAGCGGAAGCTCCTACGAGCAGTACTTC. This codes for CASSLPTSGSSYEQYF. The chain combines TRBV5-1 with TRBJ2-5; 8 bases map to TRBD2. The DNA end lines up better with TRBJ2-7; the J call may be wrong. The CDR3 is made up of 16 amino acids. CDR1 and CDR2 (germline): SGHRS, YFSETQ.

The CDR3 spells CASQTELSGNQPQHF. As DNA, the CDR3 is TGTGCCAGTCAGACAGAGCTATCCGGCAATCAGCCCCAGCATTTT. V gene TRBV6-1 combines with J gene TRBJ1-5; tentatively, D is TRBD1 (5 bases). The CDR3 is made up of 15 amino acids. Trimming took off 9 bases at V and 2 bases at J, with 17 bases between the two ends. CDR1 is MNHNS and CDR2 is SASEGT in the germline V gene.

This chain connects TRBV10-3 to TRBJ2-7, with TRBD1 identical over 10 bases. Germline lookup yields CDR1 ENHRY and CDR2 SYGVKD. This CDR3 has 16 amino acids. Unmatched junction bases numbered 10, after V lost 3 bases and J lost 5 bases. The CDR3 reads CAISEDGQGGGNEQYF. The CDR3 coding sequence is TGTGCCATCAGTGAAGATGGACAGGGGGGGGGAAACGAGCAGTACTTC.

The V gene is TRBV5-1, the J gene TRBJ1-4, with D unresolved. This CDR3 contains 15 residues. Germline V gives CDR1 SGHRS, CDR2 YFSETQ. Trimming cost V 2 bases and J 5 bases, with 13 bases left between them. The CDR3, as DNA: TGCGCCAGCAGCTTTGATAGTGGGCAGAATGAAAAACTGTTTTTT. It yields the protein CASSFDSGQNEKLFF. Together with reference TRBV5-1 and TRBJ1-4, the CDR3 gives the full variable domain: KAGVTQTPRYLIKTRGQQVTLSCSPISGHRSVSWYQQTPGQGLQFLFEYFSETQRNKGNFPGRFSGRQFSNSRSEMNVSTLELGDSALYLCASSFDSGQNEKLFFGSGTQLSVL.